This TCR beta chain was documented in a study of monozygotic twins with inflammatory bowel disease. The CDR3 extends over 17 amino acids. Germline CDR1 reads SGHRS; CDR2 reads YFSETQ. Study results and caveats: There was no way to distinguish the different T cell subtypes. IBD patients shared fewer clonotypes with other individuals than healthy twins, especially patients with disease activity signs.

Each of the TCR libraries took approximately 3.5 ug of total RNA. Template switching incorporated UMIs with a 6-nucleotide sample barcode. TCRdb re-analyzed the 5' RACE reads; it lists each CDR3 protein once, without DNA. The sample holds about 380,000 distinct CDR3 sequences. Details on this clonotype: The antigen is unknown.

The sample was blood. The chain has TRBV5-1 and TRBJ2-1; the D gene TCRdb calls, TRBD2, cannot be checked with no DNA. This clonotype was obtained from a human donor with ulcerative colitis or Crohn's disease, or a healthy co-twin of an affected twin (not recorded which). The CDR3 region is CATTPMGSRGGYNEQFF.